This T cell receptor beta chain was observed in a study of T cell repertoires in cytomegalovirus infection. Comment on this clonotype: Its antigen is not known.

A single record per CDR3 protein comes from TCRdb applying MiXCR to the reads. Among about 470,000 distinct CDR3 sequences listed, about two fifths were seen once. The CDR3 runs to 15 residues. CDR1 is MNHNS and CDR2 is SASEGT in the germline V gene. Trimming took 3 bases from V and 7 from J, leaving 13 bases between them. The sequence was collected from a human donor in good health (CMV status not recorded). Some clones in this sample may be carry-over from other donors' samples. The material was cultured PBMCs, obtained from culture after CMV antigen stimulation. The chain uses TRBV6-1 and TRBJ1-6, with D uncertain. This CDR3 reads CASSDGGIDNSPLHF. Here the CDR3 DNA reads TGTGCCAGCAGTGATGGAGGGATTGACAATTCACCCCTCCACTTT.